This TCR beta chain was recorded in a study of CD8 T cells in ankylosing spondylitis. Points from the study as a whole: Seemingly characteristic of ankylosing spondylitis blood was a TCR beta motif consisting of about 8 highly homologous variants.

Construction of TCR beta libraries was performed using quantitative 5'-RACE with molecular barcodes. TCRdb reprocessed the 5' RACE reads with MiXCR, giving one entry per CDR3 protein. The sample yields about 250,000 distinct CDR3 sequences, more than 20% seen once. Comments on this clonotype: The antigen is undetermined.

The origin of this receptor is a male donor with ankylosing spondylitis or in good health (not recorded which). Sequencing was done on a sample of blood, either unsorted or a sorted T cell fraction (not recorded which).

Here the CDR3 reads CSARVRNSGGRTDTQYF. In DNA form, the CDR3 reads TGCAGTGCTAGGGTTAGGAATAGCGGGGGCCGCACAGATACGCAGTATTTT. The V call is TRBV20-1, the J call TRBJ2-3; TRBD2 agrees at 9 bases. J lost 1 base, V lost 3 bases, and 11 bases had no gene match. Germline V CDR1 and CDR2: DFQATT, SNEGSKA (reference sequence). CDR3 size: 17 residues.